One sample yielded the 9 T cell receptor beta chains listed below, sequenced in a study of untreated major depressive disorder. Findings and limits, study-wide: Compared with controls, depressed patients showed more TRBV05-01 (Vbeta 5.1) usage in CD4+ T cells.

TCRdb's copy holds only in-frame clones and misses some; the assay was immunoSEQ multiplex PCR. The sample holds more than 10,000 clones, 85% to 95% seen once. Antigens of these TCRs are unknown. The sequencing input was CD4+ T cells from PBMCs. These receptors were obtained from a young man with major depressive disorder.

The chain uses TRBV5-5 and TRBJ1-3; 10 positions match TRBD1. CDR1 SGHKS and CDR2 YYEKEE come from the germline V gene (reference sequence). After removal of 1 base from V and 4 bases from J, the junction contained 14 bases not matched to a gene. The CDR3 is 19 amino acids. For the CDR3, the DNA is TGTGCCAGCAGCTTGAAAGTGGGACAGGGGCCCCTTGGAGGAAACACCATATATTTT. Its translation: CASSLKVGQGPLGGNTIYF.

For the CDR3, the DNA is TGTGCCAGCAGCCCCTATGGCAGGGCCCACGAGCAGTACTTC. Translated: CASSPYGRAHEQYF. The chain recombines TRBV14 with TRBJ2-7; TRBD1 might be the D (5 bases). The CDR3 sequence is 14 residues long. CDR1 is SGHDN and CDR2 is FVKESK in the germline V gene. V shed 4 bases and J shed 5 bases, with 15 bases lying between them.

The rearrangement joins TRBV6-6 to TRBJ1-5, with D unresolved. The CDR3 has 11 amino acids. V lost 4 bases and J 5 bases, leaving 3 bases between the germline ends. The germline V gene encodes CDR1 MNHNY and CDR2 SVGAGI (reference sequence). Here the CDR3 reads CASSSDQPQHF. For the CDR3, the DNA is TGTGCCAGCAGTTCTGATCAGCCCCAGCATTTT.

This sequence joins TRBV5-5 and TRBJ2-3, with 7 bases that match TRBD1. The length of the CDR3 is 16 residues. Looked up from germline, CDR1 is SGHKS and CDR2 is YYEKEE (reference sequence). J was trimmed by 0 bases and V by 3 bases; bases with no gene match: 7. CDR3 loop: CASSSATGSSTDTQYF. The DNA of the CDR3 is TGTGCCAGCAGCTCGGCGACAGGGTCTAGCACAGATACGCAGTATTTT.

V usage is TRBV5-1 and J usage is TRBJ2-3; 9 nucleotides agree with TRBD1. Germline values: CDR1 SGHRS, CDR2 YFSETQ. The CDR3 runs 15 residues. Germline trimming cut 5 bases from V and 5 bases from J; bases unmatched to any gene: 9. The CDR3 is CASSNTQGAGDTQYF. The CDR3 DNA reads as TGCGCCAGCAGTAATACACAGGGGGCCGGAGATACGCAGTATTTT.

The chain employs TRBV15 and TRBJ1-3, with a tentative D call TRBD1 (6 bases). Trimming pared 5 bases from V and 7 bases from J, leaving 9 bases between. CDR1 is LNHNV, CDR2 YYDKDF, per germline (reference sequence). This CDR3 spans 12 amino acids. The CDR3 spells CATSAQGNTIYF. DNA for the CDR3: TGTGCCACCAGCGCACAGGGTAACACCATATATTTT.

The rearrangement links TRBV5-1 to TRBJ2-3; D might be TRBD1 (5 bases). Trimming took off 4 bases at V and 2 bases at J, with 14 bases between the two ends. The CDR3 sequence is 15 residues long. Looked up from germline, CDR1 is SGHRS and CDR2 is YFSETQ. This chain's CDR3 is CASSPPTEVTDTQYF. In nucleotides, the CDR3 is TGCGCCAGCAGCCCACCGACAGAAGTCACAGATACGCAGTATTTT.

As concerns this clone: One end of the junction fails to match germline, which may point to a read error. This CDR3 reads CASSRTVRQIQF. CDR3 coding DNA: TGTGCCAGCAGCCGAACGGTGAGGCAAATCCAATTC. This chain uses TRBV11-2 with TRBJ1-2; D ambiguous. CDR1 and CDR2 from the germline V gene are SGHAT and FQNNGV. The CDR3 runs 12 residues.

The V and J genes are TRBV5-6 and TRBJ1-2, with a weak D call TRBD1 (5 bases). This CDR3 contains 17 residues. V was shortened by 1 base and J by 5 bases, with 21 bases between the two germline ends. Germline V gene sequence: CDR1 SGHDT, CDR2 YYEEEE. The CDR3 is CASSLYVGGGTPYGYTF. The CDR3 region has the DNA TGTGCCAGCAGCTTGTACGTCGGCGGAGGGACCCCTTATGGCTACACCTTC.